These 22 T cell receptor beta chains were all obtained from the same sample, sequenced in a study of T-cell reconstitution after alpha-beta-depleted transplantation in children. For TCRbeta, the library was prepared with unique molecular identifiers. Each CDR3 protein gets one entry after TCRdb re-called the PCR reads with MiXCR. The data show around 600,000 distinct CDR3 sequences, with roughly 17% seen just once and around 0.96% held by the top ten. The material sequenced was PBMCs from the stem cell graft donor, taken from the stem cell graft. The receptors originated from a human donor who donated a stem cell graft to a child with acute myeloid leukemia.

This clonotype was recorded many times. The chain joins TRBV6-1 to TRBJ1-2; 7 bases map to TRBD1. Germline CDR1 reads MNHNS; CDR2 reads SASEGT. Trimming removed 6 bases from V and 8 bases from J; junction bases left unmatched: 9. CDR3 size: 13 residues. This CDR3 is CASRDDRVGGYTF. The CDR3 DNA reads TGTGCCAGCAGGGATGACAGGGTCGGCGGCTACACCTTC.

The genes are TRBV5-3 and TRBJ2-5; possible D gene TRBD2, 5 bases. TRBV5-3 counts as an open reading frame of uncertain function. V was cut by 8 bases and J by 7 bases, with 27 bases left in between. This CDR3 is built from 16 residues. In DNA form, the CDR3 reads TGTGCCAGCGGCCCCCCTAGGGATTACGAGGGAGCGACCCAGTACTTC. It translates to CASGPPRDYEGATQYF.

The V and J genes are TRBV25-1 and TRBJ1-5; tentative D call: TRBD1 (5 bases). Trimming took 3 bases from V and 5 from J, leaving 11 bases between them. The CDR3 sequence is 14 residues long. Germline CDR1 is MGHDK and CDR2 is SYGVNS. This CDR3 is CASSDGATYQPQHF. CDR3 nucleotide sequence: TGTGCCAGCAGTGACGGGGCCACCTATCAGCCCCAGCATTTT.

J is TRBJ2-3 and V is TRBV7-9; 8 bases line up with TRBD1. Germline assignment: CDR1 SEHNR and CDR2 FQNEAQ (reference sequence). The CDR3 sequence is 16 residues long. The V segment lost 3 bases and the J segment 4 bases; nucleotides outside the gene matches: 9. CDR3 bases: TGTGCCAGCAGCTTGGACGAGCGGACAGGGCCAGATACGCAGTATTTT. Protein sequence: CASSLDERTGPDTQYF.

The table lists this clonotype with a few counts. The rearrangement links TRBV5-1 to TRBJ2-7, with 8 nucleotides matching TRBD1. This CDR3 is built from 14 residues. Trimming took 4 bases from V and 2 from J; bases not matched to a gene: 5. Germline values: CDR1 SGHRS, CDR2 YFSETQ. The DNA of the CDR3 is TGCGCCAGCAGCGACAGGGGTTTTACCTACGAGCAGTACTTC. Translation gives CASSDRGFTYEQYF.

This clonotype was counted ten times or more. The chain joins TRBV6-4 to TRBJ1-1; 10 bases match TRBD1. The J segment lost 4 bases and the V segment lost 2 bases, leaving 7 bases of the junction unmatched. This CDR3 spans 16 amino acids. The germline V gene encodes CDR1 MRHNA and CDR2 SNTAGT. The DNA of the CDR3 is TGTGCCAGCAGTGACACTAGACAGGGGGCGCCCACTGAAGCTTTCTTT. It specifies CASSDTRQGAPTEAFF.

The sample holds many counts of this clonotype. This sequence joins TRBV29-1 and TRBJ2-1; 10 nucleotides agree with TRBD2. The CDR3 spans 12 residues. J lost 8 bases, V lost 6 bases, and 4 bases had no gene match. Germline values: CDR1 SQVTM, CDR2 ANQGSEA. The CDR3 spells CSVLAGGYEQFF. As DNA, the CDR3 is TGCAGCGTGTTAGCGGGGGGTTATGAGCAGTTCTTC.

This clonotype was found a few times. The chain couples TRBV5-1 to TRBJ2-2; 13 bases fit TRBD2. The CDR3 is 16 amino acids. CDR1 and CDR2 (germline): SGHRS, YFSETQ. V gave up 6 bases and J gave up 5 bases; unmatched junction bases: 7. The CDR3 reads CASKSGLAGVTGELFF. The CDR3 DNA follows: TGCGCCAGCAAGTCCGGACTAGCGGGGGTAACCGGGGAGCTGTTTTTT.

There are many counts of this clonotype. This chain connects TRBV29-1 to TRBJ1-2; a possible D gene is TRBD1 (6 bases). CDR3 length: 14 residues. CDR1 and CDR2 from the germline V gene are SQVTM and ANQGSEA. V lost 1 base to trimming and J lost 3 bases, with 12 bases between them. In nucleotides, the CDR3 is TGCAGCGTTGAAGGTGGGGGGCGCGACTATGGCTACACCTTC. As protein: CSVEGGGRDYGYTF.

This clonotype was counted ten times or more. This chain connects TRBV7-2 to TRBJ2-1, with 7 bases identical to TRBD1. This CDR3 comprises 14 residues. Losses at the gene ends were 5 bases for V and 8 bases for J; bases not matched to a gene: 9. CDR1 and CDR2 (germline): SGHTA, FQGNSA. Here the CDR3 DNA reads TGTGCCAGCAGCCGGGACAGAGATAGGGATGAGCAGTTCTTC. Its protein is CASSRDRDRDEQFF.

This clonotype has more than one count but fewer than ten. The V and J genes are TRBV6-1 and TRBJ2-7; TRBD1 is a possible D gene (5 bases). The germline V gene has CDR1 MNHNS and CDR2 SASEGT. CDR3 length: 14 residues. V dropped 6 bases and J dropped 10 bases, with 22 bases sitting between them. CDR3: CASSLPQGAPVQYV. Written as DNA, the CDR3 is TGTGCCAGCAGCCTCCCTCAGGGCGCACCGGTTCAGTACGTC.

The chain employs TRBV7-9 and TRBJ1-2, with D hard to call. V lost 1 base, J lost 1 base, and 10 bases lay in between. Germline CDR1 SEHNR, CDR2 FQNEAQ (reference sequence). This CDR3 contains 15 residues. CDR3 sequence: CASSLGAGFNYGYTF. The CDR3 DNA reads as TGTGCCAGCAGCTTAGGGGCGGGGTTTAACTATGGCTACACCTTC.

This chain uses TRBV27 with TRBJ2-7; perhaps TRBD2 as D (6 bases). This CDR3 spans 13 amino acids. The V and J ends lost 10 bases and 1 base respectively, with 14 bases between them. Per germline, CDR1 MNHEY and CDR2 SMNVEV (reference sequence). CDR3 in DNA: TGTGCCACCGCTCCCGGGAGTTCCTACGAGCAGTACTTC. It specifies CATAPGSSYEQYF.

The chain combines TRBV5-1 with TRBJ2-7, with unresolved D. Germline V gene data show CDR1 as SGHRS and CDR2 as YFSETQ. The germline V and J ends were trimmed by 1 base and 3 bases, with 8 bases remaining between them. The CDR3 has 13 amino acids. Here the CDR3 reads CASSLTDLYEQYF. As DNA, the CDR3 is TGCGCCAGCAGCTTGACGGACCTCTACGAGCAGTACTTC.

This clonotype occurred a few times. This chain uses TRBV20-1 with TRBJ2-1, with D possibly TRBD2 on 6 matching bases. This CDR3 has 15 amino acids. V lost 5 bases, J lost 2 bases, and 16 bases lay in between. Germline V lookup: CDR1 DFQATT, CDR2 SNEGSKA (reference sequence). DNA for the CDR3: TGCAGTGCTCTCTGGGGCGGGGAGGCCTACAATGAGCAGTTCTTC. Protein sequence: CSALWGGEAYNEQFF.

The rearrangement uses TRBV11-3 and TRBJ1-2; D is ambiguous. There are 13 residues in the CDR3. The V gene's germline CDR1 is SGHNT and CDR2 YENEEA. With 5 bases removed from V and 4 bases from J, the gap between germline ends came to 11 bases. CDR3 nucleotides: TGTGCCAGCAGCCCCCGGACGGGCTATGGCTACACCTTC. Translation: CASSPRTGYGYTF.

The CDR3 DNA reads TGTGCCAGCAGGGGAGGTCTAAATAGCAATCAGCCCCAGCATTTT. As protein: CASRGGLNSNQPQHF. V gene TRBV2 combines with J gene TRBJ1-5; D call uncertain. V dropped 6 bases and J dropped 0 bases, with 12 bases sitting between them. This CDR3 spans 15 amino acids. Germline V CDR1 and CDR2: SNHLY, FYNNEI.

This clonotype was recorded a few times. The chain uses TRBV15 and TRBJ2-7; 7 bases align to TRBD1. Germline V CDR1 and CDR2: LNHNV, YYDKDF (reference sequence). J gave up 3 bases and V 1 base, and 6 bases lay outside the gene matches. The CDR3 sequence is 15 residues long. CDR3 bases: TGTGCCACCAGCAGAGCCGGGACAGCCATCTACGAGCAGTACTTC. Amino acid sequence: CATSRAGTAIYEQYF. The full variable domain, in which reference TRBV15 and TRBJ2-7 provide the parts outside the CDR3, is DAMVIQNPRYQVTQFGKPVTLSCSQTLNHNVMYWYQQKSSQAPKLLFHYYDKDFNNEADTPDNFQSRRPNTSFCFLDIRSPGLGDTAMYLCATSRAGTAIYEQYFGPGTRLTVT.

The V gene is TRBV20-1, the J gene TRBJ1-5; the D gene is possibly TRBD1 (5 bases). Germline V gene data show CDR1 as DFQATT and CDR2 as SNEGSKA (reference sequence). The CDR3 length is 17 residues. Trimming pared 1 base from V and 4 bases from J, leaving 20 bases between. CDR3 protein: CSARATDRLQGNQPQHF. CDR3 DNA sequence: TGCAGTGCTAGAGCAACGGATCGGCTCCAGGGAAATCAGCCCCAGCATTTT.

This clonotype has a handful of counts. The chain joins TRBV9 to TRBJ1-1; unclear D gene. Germline CDR1 and CDR2: SGDLS and YYNGEE. With 2 bases removed from V and 1 base from J, the gap between germline ends came to 9 bases. The CDR3 has 14 amino acids. The DNA for the CDR3 is TGTGCCAGCAGCGTTGGGGTGAGGAACACTGAAGCTTTCTTT. Amino acid sequence: CASSVGVRNTEAFF.

This clonotype was seen at least ten times. The V and J genes are TRBV29-1 and TRBJ2-5, with D unresolved. In germline, CDR1 is SQVTM, CDR2 ANQGSEA. V shed 1 base and J shed 7 bases, with 13 bases lying between them. The CDR3 spans 13 residues. This chain's CDR3 is CSVEGPEVVTQYF. As DNA, the CDR3 is TGCAGCGTTGAAGGCCCCGAGGTGGTGACCCAGTACTTC.

The chain carries TRBV7-9 and TRBJ2-7; 8 bases are shared with TRBD2. The V gene's germline CDR1 is SEHNR and CDR2 FQNEAQ (reference sequence). Trimming at V came to 5 bases and at J to 2 bases, leaving 8 bases not matched to a gene. The CDR3 is 15 amino acids. The CDR3 DNA follows: TGTGCCAGCAGCCCCCACGCGGGGGGAGCCTACGAGCAGTACTTC. It encodes CASSPHAGGAYEQYF.